This T cell receptor beta chain derives from a study of blood T cell repertoires in COVID-19. V lost 7 bases, J lost 6 bases, and 10 bases lay in between. CDR3 length equals 11 residues. Germline V gene sequence: CDR1 SGHAT, CDR2 FQNNGV. The table came from immunoSEQ multiplex PCR; TCRdb's copy has only in-frame clones and leaves some out. The table lists about 530,000 clones, less than 90% of them singletons. This rearrangement joins TRBV11-2 to TRBJ2-7, with D perhaps TRBD1 (5 bases). Sequenced input: peripheral blood. The sequence derives from a woman aged 50 to 65 with COVID-19, enrolled during active disease. The CDR3 DNA follows: TGTGCCAGCACAGGGTTTGGCGAGCAGTACTTC. It translates to CASTGFGEQYF.